The 13 T cell receptor beta chains below come from one sample, sequenced in a study of OX40 agonist ivuxolimab in advanced cancers. The table came from immunoSEQ multiplex PCR; TCRdb's copy has only in-frame clones and leaves some out. Among approximately 55,000 clones, approximately 83% were seen once, and the ten largest hold roughly an eighth. The sequencing used CD4+ or CD8+ T cells sorted from blood, collected in a trial of the OX40 agonist ivuxolimab. These receptors all stem from an adult with an advanced solid tumor such as melanoma, head and neck, liver or kidney cancer.

DNA of the CDR3: TGCGCCAGCAGCCCGACTACAGGGAACACCGGGGAGCTGTTTTTT. It encodes CASSPTTGNTGELFF. The chain combines TRBV5-1 with TRBJ2-2; the D gene could be TRBD1 or TRBD2 (5 bases each). CDR3 size: 15 residues. V was cut by 4 bases and J by 1 base, with 11 bases left in between. Germline V gene data show CDR1 as SGHRS and CDR2 as YFSETQ.

The chain is built from TRBV5-1 and TRBJ1-3; TRBD1 aligns across 10 bases. The CDR3 runs 19 residues. Germline CDR1 is SGHRS and CDR2 is YFSETQ. V was pared by 0 bases and J by 2 bases, with 11 bases of the junction left unmatched. Here the CDR3 DNA reads TGCGCCAGCAGCTTGGATCCGTCCGGGACAGGGGTTGCTGGAAACACCATATATTTT. It translates to CASSLDPSGTGVAGNTIYF.

The chain couples TRBV7-9 to TRBJ2-5; D is uncertain. This CDR3 has 13 amino acids. With 2 bases removed from V and 3 bases from J, the gap between germline ends came to 7 bases. Germline V gene sequence: CDR1 SEHNR, CDR2 FQNEAQ (reference sequence). Written as DNA, the CDR3 is TGTGCCAGCAGCTTACACTCCGAAGAGACCCAGTACTTC. Amino acids: CASSLHSEETQYF.

The V gene is TRBV6-5, the J gene TRBJ2-7, with a possible D match to TRBD2 (6 bases). V lost 6 bases, J lost 1 base, and 16 bases lay in between. This CDR3 region has 15 residues. In germline, CDR1 is MNHEY, CDR2 SVGAGI. For the CDR3, the DNA is TGTGCCAGCAGCTTAGCGGTAGAGGGATCCTACGAGCAGTACTTC. Amino acid sequence: CASSLAVEGSYEQYF.

This chain uses TRBV7-2 with TRBJ1-2; maybe TRBD1 (5 bases). Germline V gives CDR1 SGHTA, CDR2 FQGNSA. The V and J ends lost 0 bases and 2 bases respectively, with 7 bases between them. The CDR3 runs to 14 residues. The CDR3 region is CASSLAGVNYGYTF. The CDR3 nucleotides are TGTGCCAGCAGCTTAGCGGGGGTAAACTATGGCTACACCTTC.

The chain is built from TRBV9 and TRBJ2-7; TRBD2 matches 7 bases. The CDR3 extends over 14 amino acids. Germline V gene lookup returns CDR1 SGDLS and CDR2 YYNGEE. J was trimmed by 0 bases and V by 3 bases; bases with no gene match: 3. CDR3 in DNA: TGTGCCAGCAGCGCTCGCGGGAGCTCCTACGAGCAGTACTTC. It is translated as CASSARGSSYEQYF.

This chain joins TRBV7-9 and TRBJ1-4, with 8 bases aligning to TRBD1. The CDR3 loop spans 14 amino acids. J lost 5 bases, V lost 6 bases, and 5 bases had no gene match. The germline V gene has CDR1 SEHNR and CDR2 FQNEAQ (reference sequence). CDR3 amino acids: CASSSRTGNEKLFF. The CDR3 DNA is TGTGCCAGCAGTAGCCGGACAGGGAATGAAAAACTGTTTTTT.

The chain links TRBV7-8 to TRBJ1-6; 8 nucleotides line up with TRBD1. From germline, CDR1 is SGHVS and CDR2 FQNEAQ. Germline trimming cut 5 bases from V and 10 bases from J; bases unmatched to any gene: 10. This CDR3 is built from 15 residues. CDR3 DNA sequence: TGTGCCAGCAGCCCGCAGGACAGGGCCATATCACCCCTCCACTTT. This codes for CASSPQDRAISPLHF. Based on the CDR3 plus reference TRBV7-8 and TRBJ1-6, the full variable domain is GAGVSQSPRYKVAKRGQDVALRCDPISGHVSLFWYQQALGQGPEFLTYFQNEAQLDKSGLPSDRFFAERPEGSVSTLKIQRTQQEDSAVYLCASSPQDRAISPLHFGNGTRLTVT.

This clone is a singleton in its sample. The J gene is TRBJ2-3, the V gene TRBV5-4, with D tentatively TRBD2 (5 bases). Germline CDR1 is SGHNT and CDR2 is YYREEE (reference sequence). The CDR3 length is 17 residues. Trimming removed 4 bases at V and 0 bases at J, with 18 bases between. CDR3 DNA sequence: TGTGCCAGCAGCCCCCCCGCGGGTATCCGCAGCACAGATACGCAGTATTTT. Amino acid sequence: CASSPPAGIRSTDTQYF.

CDR3 coding DNA: TGTGCCAGCTCACCACGCAGGACCACTAATGAAAAACTGTTTTTT. Residues: CASSPRRTTNEKLFF. V is TRBV18 and J is TRBJ1-4; D unclear. The CDR3 has 15 amino acids. Germline CDR1 reads KGHSH; CDR2 reads LQKENI. The V gene lost 1 base and the J gene lost 2 bases, with 8 bases spanning the gap.

V usage is TRBV18 and J usage is TRBJ2-7; D gene unclear. In germline, CDR1 is KGHSH, CDR2 LQKENI. The germline V and J ends were trimmed by 1 base and 7 bases, with 14 bases remaining between them. The CDR3 is 14 amino acids. The CDR3 DNA is TGTGCCAGCTCACCACAGGCAGGTCCGCTTGAGCAGTACTTC. Its translation: CASSPQAGPLEQYF.

The CDR3 bases are TGCAGTGGGGGACCCTCCTACGAGCAGTACTTC. This translates into CSGGPSYEQYF. This chain joins TRBV20-1 and TRBJ2-7; tentatively, D is TRBD1 or TRBD2 (5 bases each). Deletions cut 7 bases from V and 0 bases from J, with 7 bases between. Germline-derived CDR1 and CDR2 are DFQATT and SNEGSKA (reference sequence). The CDR3 has 11 amino acids.

CDR3 protein: CASRVSANEKLFF. CDR3 in DNA: TGTGCCAGCAGGGTGTCGGCTAATGAAAAACTGTTTTTT. The chain links TRBV28 to TRBJ1-4; no firm D call. Between the trimmed V and J ends, which lost 6 bases and 3 bases, there was a span of 8 bases. CDR3 length equals 13 residues. CDR1 and CDR2 (germline): MDHEN, SYDVKM.